These T cell receptor beta chains were read from a single sample in a study of human T cells and chemical hapten exposure. TCRdb recomputed calls from the RACE reads with MiXCR, one row per CDR3 protein. The sample lists around 190,000 distinct CDR3 sequences, under 25% seen once, with under 7.5% in the top ten. The sequenced sample was whole blood, obtained in connection with sensitization to the hapten diphenylcyclopropenone (DPC). These TCRs come from a woman aged 50 to 60 with alopecia areata. Some clones in this sample may be carry-over from other donors' samples. CDR3s leave out the opening cysteine and the closing phenylalanine or tryptophan. Fields, in order: V gene, clone size, CDR3 protein. Clone size is not always given. Where it is, it says once, few, many or a class for expanded clones.

>TRBV15|-
ATRPGQGFSGANVLT
>TRBV12-3/TRBV12-4|-
ATGTSASDEQF
>TRBV29-1|few
SVKTGLAEAF
>TRBV18|-
ASSLDPVGLNTEAF
>TRBV20-1|-
SAPGQGQGNTIY
>TRBV5-1|-
ASSPRTSGFITDTQY
>TRBV19|-
ASSIGRNTEAF
>TRBV5-1|few
ASSLDSAPTNSGANVLT
>TRBV7-2|few
ASSLPGQYNEQF
>TRBV2|few
ASSLGGLEAF
>TRBV6-5|few
ASRRYPGLAGVYEQY
>TRBV3-1|many
ASSQAAGERF
>TRBV27|once
ASKFTSANQPQH
>TRBV5-1|few
ASSSNRDFYNEQF
>TRBV28|many
ASSLGQVYEQY
>TRBV20-1|-
SAPTPSGSINEQF
>TRBV29-1|many
SVEQANTEAF
>TRBV5-1|few
ASSPVRGTGELF
>TRBV7-2|-
ASSLFGSGTTGELF
>TRBV4-1|few
ASRLSGSEGYEQY
>TRBV20-1|-
SARDSGAQALTEAF
>TRBV2|-
ASIREGYT
>TRBV10-3|-
AISEYRPQDYEQY
>TRBV2|-
ASSEDDTNTEAF
>TRBV7-2|-
ASSLVAGSTDTQY
>TRBV27|-
ASRSSPLGPEQY
>TRBV29-1|few
SATTTTTVAEAF